These T cell receptor beta chains were read from a single sample in a study of T cell responses to AZD1222 COVID-19 vaccine. Sequenced by immunoSEQ multiplex PCR; TCRdb stores in-frame clones only, minus some. The table has some 140,000 clones, more than 90% seen once. The input for sequencing was peripheral blood, taken on day 0 of AZD1222 vaccination. The receptors originated from an adult in good health. The CDR3 runs from the conserved cysteine through the conserved F or W. A D gene is named only where the DNA matches it firmly. Expanded clones get a size class; other rows say once, few or many, or leave the size out.

J: TRBJ2-6
D: .
V: TRBV28
size: .
DNA: TGTGCCAGCAGTTTAAGGAGGGCTGGGGCCAACGTCCTGACTTTC
CDR3: CASSLRRAGANVLTF

J: TRBJ1-2
D: TRBD1
V: TRBV5-6
size: .
DNA: TGTGCCAGCAGCTACAGGGGATTTTCCTATGGCTACACCTTC
CDR3: CASSYRGFSYGYTF

J: TRBJ1-4
D: .
V: TRBV6-5
size: once
DNA: TGTGCCACCCTTCGGGGGGCTAATGAAAAACTGTTTTTT
CDR3: CATLRGANEKLFF

J: TRBJ1-2
D: TRBD1
V: TRBV4-2
size: once
DNA: TGTGCCAGCAGCCAAGGGATACAGGGGGTCCCCCTTCCCTATGGCTACACCTTC
CDR3: CASSQGIQGVPLPYGYTF

J: TRBJ2-7
D: TRBD2
V: TRBV3-1/TRBV3-2
size: .
DNA: TGTGCCAGCAGCCACACTATACTAGCGGAAACCTACGAGCAGTACTTC
CDR3: CASSHTILAETYEQYF

J: TRBJ1-2
D: .
V: TRBV30
size: .
DNA: TGTGCCTGGAGTGTGTCTGTAGGACGAGCGGGCGGCTACACCTTC
CDR3: CAWSVSVGRAGGYTF

J: TRBJ1-2
D: .
V: TRBV28
size: .
DNA: TGTGCCACCACCGGGGCTTATGGCTACACCTTC
CDR3: CATTGAYGYTF

J: TRBJ1-3
D: .
V: TRBV19
size: once
DNA: TGTGCCAGTATTAAGGGCGGGCGGAGCTCTGGAAACACCATATATTTT
CDR3: CASIKGGRSSGNTIYF

J: TRBJ2-3
D: .
V: TRBV7-2
size: once
DNA: TGTGCCAGCAGCTCACCTGGGGTAAGGCCACGGATTAGCACAGATACGCAGTATTTT
CDR3: CASSSPGVRPRISTDTQYF

J: TRBJ1-1
D: .
V: TRBV7-2
size: .
DNA: TGTGCCAGCAGTTTCCAGGTGGGGAACACTGAAGCTTTCTTT
CDR3: CASSFQVGNTEAFF

J: TRBJ2-5
D: TRBD2
V: TRBV19
size: once
DNA: TGTGCCAGTAGTGGTCGACTAGCCCAAGAGACCCAGTACTTC
CDR3: CASSGRLAQETQYF

J: TRBJ2-1
D: .
V: TRBV7-3
size: .
DNA: TGTGCCAGCAGCTTAGGCCCCGGGACGGAGGTTGAGCAGTTCTTC
CDR3: CASSLGPGTEVEQFF

J: TRBJ2-1
D: .
V: TRBV9
size: .
DNA: TGTGCCAGCAAAGCTAGGTTCCACAATGAGCAGTTCTTC
CDR3: CASKARFHNEQFF

J: TRBJ2-5
D: .
V: TRBV7-3
size: .
DNA: TGTGCCAGCAGCAACCGGACTTACCAAGAGACCCAGTACTTC
CDR3: CASSNRTYQETQYF

J: TRBJ2-7
D: .
V: TRBV30
size: few
DNA: TGTGCCTGGAGCTTATCCTACGAGCAGTACTTC
CDR3: CAWSLSYEQYF

J: TRBJ2-1
D: .
V: TRBV19
size: once
DNA: TGTGCCAGTAGTATAGGGAGGGGTGAGCAGTTCTTC
CDR3: CASSIGRGEQFF

J: TRBJ1-5
D: TRBD1
V: TRBV7-9
size: .
DNA: TGTGCCAGCAGCTATGTAGGGGGCGTCAATCAGCCCCAGCATTTT
CDR3: CASSYVGGVNQPQHF

J: TRBJ1-6
D: .
V: TRBV7-6
size: .
DNA: TGTGCCAGCAGTGCGGCGCCTGCTAGGTCCTATAATTCACCCCTCCACTTT
CDR3: CASSAAPARSYNSPLHF

J: TRBJ1-3
D: .
V: TRBV30
size: .
DNA: TGTGCCTGGACCACAGGTTTTTCTGGAAACACCATATATTTT
CDR3: CAWTTGFSGNTIYF

J: TRBJ2-7
D: TRBD1
V: TRBV5-4
size: .
DNA: TGTGCCAGCAGCTTGGAGACAGGGGTCGGGGGGCAGTACTTC
CDR3: CASSLETGVGGQYF

J: TRBJ2-1
D: TRBD1
V: TRBV7-6
size: .
DNA: TGTGCCAGCAGCTTACGCCTTGGGACAGGGAACAATGAGCAGTTCTTC
CDR3: CASSLRLGTGNNEQFF

J: TRBJ1-1
D: .
V: TRBV7-9
size: .
DNA: TGTGCCAGCAGCTTAGTGGGGACCTCGAACACTGAAGCTTTCTTT
CDR3: CASSLVGTSNTEAFF

J: TRBJ1-4
D: .
V: TRBV10-3
size: .
DNA: TGTGCCATCAGTGAGCCCGGGGGGCGAGCTGAAAAACTGTTTTTT
CDR3: CAISEPGGRAEKLFF

J: TRBJ1-2
D: .
V: TRBV28
size: .
DNA: TGTGCCAGCAGACGGGGGGACAAGGTCTATGGCTACACCTTC
CDR3: CASRRGDKVYGYTF

J: TRBJ1-2
D: .
V: TRBV5-5
size: .
DNA: TGTGCCAGCAGCTTTGGGTCGGAAATCTCAGGGGATTTTTGGTATGGCTACACCTTC
CDR3: CASSFGSEISGDFWYGYTF

J: TRBJ1-6
D: TRBD1
V: TRBV18
size: .
DNA: TGTGCCAGCTCACCCTTGGACAGGGGGCGCGGTTCTAAGGGGGATTATTCACCCCTCCACTTT
CDR3: CASSPLDRGRGSKGDYSPLHF

J: TRBJ1-6
D: TRBD1
V: TRBV4-1
size: .
DNA: TGCGCCAGCAGCCAAGACGGGACAGGGGGCAGTTCCTATAATTCACCCCTCCACTTT
CDR3: CASSQDGTGGSSYNSPLHF

J: TRBJ2-1
D: .
V: TRBV28
size: .
DNA: TGTGCCAGCAGCTCCAAGAGGGAATCCAACAATGAGCAGTTCTTC
CDR3: CASSSKRESNNEQFF

J: TRBJ1-1
D: .
V: TRBV6-5
size: .
DNA: TGTGCCAGCAGTTCACCTTCTTCCGGAGCTTTCTTT
CDR3: CASSSPSSGAFF